This passage covers 27 T cell receptor beta chains from one sample sequenced in a study of T cell responses to AZD1222 COVID-19 vaccine. Clones were read by immunoSEQ multiplex PCR, and TCRdb kept only the in-frame ones, dropping some. The sample has 80,000 or so clones, 80% to 90% seen once. The material sequenced was peripheral blood, taken 28 days after the second AZD1222 dose. Receptor source: an adult who received the AZD1222 COVID-19 vaccine.

This sequence joins TRBV2 and TRBJ1-2; 11 nucleotides agree with TRBD1. The junction had 5 bases not matched to a gene; V was cut back by 6 bases and J by 2 bases. This CDR3 spans 15 amino acids. The V gene's germline CDR1 is SNHLY and CDR2 FYNNEI. CDR3 DNA sequence: TGTGCCAGCAGCGCGGACAGGGGGCTAAACTATGGCTACACCTTC. Translating it yields CASSADRGLNYGYTF.

Concerning this clone: The sample carries other DNA sequences with the same CDR3. This chain's CDR3 is CASSLGTGDYGYTF. CDR3 sequence (DNA): TGTGCCAGCAGCTTAGGGACAGGGGACTATGGCTACACCTTC. The chain is built from TRBV11-2 and TRBJ1-2, with TRBD1 matching 9 bases. The CDR3 has 14 residues. CDR1 is SGHAT and CDR2 is FQNNGV in the germline V gene. Trimming at V came to 1 base and at J to 3 bases, leaving 0 bases not matched to a gene.

This clone has more than one count but fewer than ten. This rearrangement joins TRBV29-1 to TRBJ2-5, with D maybe TRBD1 (6 bases). Germline CDR1 is SQVTM and CDR2 is ANQGSEA. V dropped 3 bases and J dropped 4 bases, with 9 bases sitting between them. This CDR3 has 12 residues. The CDR3 DNA reads as TGCAGCGTTGATATCAGGGGAGAGACCCAGTACTTC. The encoded protein is CSVDIRGETQYF.

The V gene is TRBV5-4, the J gene TRBJ2-2, with D uncertain. Trimming left V 0 bases short and J 2 bases short, with 5 bases between. Germline CDR1 reads SGHNT; CDR2 reads YYREEE (reference sequence). The CDR3 loop spans 14 amino acids. The CDR3 is CASSLDANTGELFF. In nucleotides, the CDR3 is TGTGCCAGCAGCTTGGACGCAAACACCGGGGAGCTGTTTTTT.

The chain combines TRBV6-1 with TRBJ1-6; unclear D gene. V lost 1 base and J lost 0, with 4 bases in between. There are 15 residues in the CDR3. CDR1 is MNHNS, CDR2 SASEGT, per germline. The CDR3 reads CASSEGSSYNSPLHF. In DNA, the CDR3 is TGTGCCAGCAGTGAAGGGAGCTCCTATAATTCACCCCTCCACTTT.

Written as DNA, the CDR3 is TGTGCCAGCAGCTACGGGACAACTCAGCCCCAGCATTTT. Translation: CASSYGTTQPQHF. The chain couples TRBV6-5 to TRBJ1-5; a possible D gene is TRBD1 (6 bases). Germline V lookup: CDR1 MNHEY, CDR2 SVGAGI. V was pared by 6 bases and J by 6 bases, with 12 bases between. The CDR3 spans 13 residues.

V is TRBV6-1 and J is TRBJ1-4; D gene uncertain. This CDR3 spans 13 amino acids. V was shortened by 3 bases and J by 3 bases, with 5 bases between the two germline ends. Per germline, CDR1 MNHNS and CDR2 SASEGT. CDR3 in DNA: TGTGCCAGCAGTGAGAGTCCTAATGAAAAACTGTTTTTT. As protein: CASSESPNEKLFF.

The rearrangement links TRBV4-1 to TRBJ1-1, with 8 nucleotides matching TRBD1. Germline trimming cut 0 bases from V and 1 base from J; bases unmatched to any gene: 13. CDR3 length: 19 amino acids. The germline V gene encodes CDR1 MGHRA and CDR2 YSYEKL. The CDR3 DNA is TGCGCCAGCAGCCAAGATGCGAGACAGGGGAAATGGGGGAACACTGAAGCTTTCTTT. Amino acids: CASSQDARQGKWGNTEAFF.

The chain links TRBV11-2 to TRBJ2-7, with 9 positions matching TRBD1. CDR1 is SGHAT, CDR2 FQNNGV, per germline. The J segment lost 7 bases and the V segment lost 4 bases, leaving 14 bases of the junction unmatched. This CDR3 is built from 16 residues. The CDR3 region has the DNA TGTGCCAGCAGCTCTTATATGGGGGACAGGGCGTTAGAGCAGTACTTC. This encodes CASSSYMGDRALEQYF.

This sequence joins TRBV7-2 and TRBJ2-7; no firm D call. Germline V CDR1 and CDR2: SGHTA, FQGNSA. The germline V and J ends were trimmed by 1 base and 3 bases, with 7 bases remaining between them. The CDR3 runs to 13 residues. The CDR3 DNA reads as TGTGCCAGCAGCTTAGGTGCCCACTACGAGCAGTACTTC. Translating it yields CASSLGAHYEQYF.

As DNA, the CDR3 is TGTGCCAGCAGTTACTCTTTAACCGAGCAGTACTTC. It is translated as CASSYSLTEQYF. The rearrangement links TRBV6-2 or TRBV6-3 to TRBJ2-7, with D unclear. The CDR3 covers 12 residues. The germline CDR1 and CDR2 sequences are MNHEY and SVGEGT. The V end was cut by 0 bases, the J end by 6 bases, with 6 bases between.

The chain recombines TRBV4-2 with TRBJ1-2; no reliable D call. The CDR3 consists of 15 residues. Germline V gene lookup returns CDR1 LGHNA and CDR2 YNFKEQ. V gave up 0 bases and J gave up 4 bases, with 12 bases separating them. The CDR3 nucleotides read TGTGCCAGCAGCCAAGATATAGATTCTTTCTATGGCTACACCTTC. This translates into CASSQDIDSFYGYTF.

V is TRBV18 and J is TRBJ1-6, with 8 bases identical to TRBD1. V dropped 2 bases and J dropped 7; count of bases not matched to a gene: 7. The CDR3 consists of 16 residues. Germline CDR1 is KGHSH and CDR2 is LQKENI. The CDR3, as DNA: TGTGCCAGCTCACCAGGGACAGGACCGGAGAATTCACCCCTCCACTTT. Protein product: CASSPGTGPENSPLHF.

The genes are TRBV6-1 and TRBJ2-3, with TRBD2 matching over 9 bases. This CDR3 has 16 amino acids. The V segment lost 2 bases and the J segment 4 bases; nucleotides outside the gene matches: 7. Germline CDR1 is MNHNS and CDR2 is SASEGT. This chain's CDR3 is CASSETGGGAPDTQYF. Written as DNA, the CDR3 is TGTGCCAGCAGTGAAACGGGCGGGGGGGCCCCAGATACGCAGTATTTT.

The chain recombines TRBV19 with TRBJ2-2, with a possible D match to TRBD2 (5 bases). The ends were cut back, 3 bases at V and 3 bases at J, with 20 bases in the middle. Per the germline V gene, CDR1 is LNHDA and CDR2 is SQIVND (reference sequence). The CDR3 has 18 residues. For the CDR3, the DNA is TGTGCCAGTAGTATTCAGTGGTCCGCCCGGGGTTACACCGGGGAGCTGTTTTTT. The encoded protein is CASSIQWSARGYTGELFF.

The chain uses TRBV18 and TRBJ1-1; tentatively, D is TRBD1 (6 bases). There are 16 residues in the CDR3. Germline values: CDR1 KGHSH, CDR2 LQKENI. V was trimmed by 6 bases and J by 1 base, leaving 18 bases between them. The CDR3 is CASSPRQDSGNTEAFF. The CDR3 coding sequence is TGTGCCAGCTCCCCTAGACAGGACAGCGGGAACACTGAAGCTTTCTTT.

This rearrangement joins TRBV10-1 to TRBJ2-3; a possible D gene is TRBD2 (7 bases). The CDR3 is 14 residues long. Trimming removed 7 bases from V and 6 bases from J, with 17 bases in between. Germline-derived CDR1 and CDR2 are WNHNN and SYGVQD (reference sequence). The CDR3 spells CASIGGGACDTQYF. The CDR3 bases are TGCGCCAGCATAGGAGGGGGGGCCTGTGATACGCAGTATTTT.

The V gene is TRBV5-4, the J gene TRBJ1-4, with 9 bases fitting TRBD1. Germline V lookup: CDR1 SGHNT, CDR2 YYREEE (reference sequence). The CDR3 runs 17 residues. Trimming at V came to 3 bases and at J to 11 bases, leaving 17 bases not matched to a gene. CDR3 protein: CASSSTRTGARGGKLFF. The CDR3 nucleotides are TGTGCCAGCAGCTCTACGAGGACAGGGGCAAGAGGGGGTAAACTGTTTTTT.

This clone has only a few counts. The sample carries other DNA sequences with the same CDR3. J is TRBJ1-3 and V is TRBV9; no clear D. CDR3 size: 13 residues. V was cut by 0 bases and J by 3 bases, with 4 bases left in between. Per the germline V gene, CDR1 is SGDLS and CDR2 is YYNGEE. The CDR3 DNA sequence: TGTGCCAGCAGCGTAGATAGTGGAAACACCATATATTTT. Translating it yields CASSVDSGNTIYF.

The chain combines TRBV20-1 with TRBJ2-3, with TRBD1 as a possible D gene (5 bases). The CDR3 is made up of 11 amino acids. The V end was cut by 7 bases, the J end by 4 bases, with 9 bases between. Germline V gives CDR1 DFQATT, CDR2 SNEGSKA (reference sequence). CDR3 DNA: TGCAGTGTTGACAGTCCAGATACGCAGTATTTT. It encodes CSVDSPDTQYF.

The gene calls are TRBV16 and TRBJ1-2; perhaps TRBD1 as D (5 bases). This CDR3 comprises 13 residues. Germline lookup yields CDR1 KGHSY and CDR2 FQNENV. The germline V and J ends were trimmed by 0 bases and 7 bases, with 9 bases remaining between them. DNA of the CDR3: TGTGCCAGCAGCCAATCGATTAGGGGTGGCTACACCTTC. Protein sequence: CASSQSIRGGYTF. Combining the CDR3 with reference TRBV16 and TRBJ1-2 gives the whole variable domain GEEVAQTPKHLVRGEGQKAKLYCAPIKGHSYVFWYQQVLKNEFKFLISFQNENVFDETGMPKERFSAKCLPNSPCSLEIQATKLEDSAVYFCASSQSIRGGYTFGSGTRLTVV.

CDR3 bases: TGTGCCAGTAGGGGGGCAGGAGACCATTACGAGCAGTACTTC. Its translation is CASRGAGDHYEQYF. V gene TRBV19 combines with J gene TRBJ2-7, with a weak D call TRBD1 (6 bases). CDR1 is LNHDA and CDR2 is SQIVND in the germline V gene (reference sequence). Trimming left V 6 bases short and J 4 bases short, with 16 bases between. CDR3 length equals 14 residues.

Note on this clone: One junction end does not reproduce the germline sequence, and a read error may be involved. The V call is TRBV4-1, the J call TRBJ2-7; no clear D. This CDR3 contains 9 residues. Germline loops: CDR1 MGHRA, CDR2 YSYEKL. In DNA, the CDR3 is TGCGCCAGCAGCCAAAAGGGAAACTTC. It specifies CASSQKGNF.

The chain carries TRBV5-4 and TRBJ2-1, with 10 nucleotides matching TRBD2. Germline V gene sequence: CDR1 SGHNT, CDR2 YYREEE (reference sequence). V shed 3 bases and J 7 bases; nucleotides not matched to a gene: 4. The CDR3 is made up of 14 amino acids. CDR3 bases: TGTGCCAGCAGCTCGGGACTAGCGCTTAATGAGCAGTTCTTC. This encodes CASSSGLALNEQFF.

The CDR3 loop is CASSKWDGANYGYTF. As DNA, the CDR3 is TGTGCCAGTAGTAAATGGGACGGCGCAAACTATGGCTACACCTTC. The chain carries TRBV19 and TRBJ1-2; possibly TRBD1 for D (5 bases). CDR3 size: 15 residues. Looked up from germline, CDR1 is LNHDA and CDR2 is SQIVND (reference sequence). V lost 4 bases and J lost 2, with 14 bases in between.

The chain is built from TRBV20-1 and TRBJ2-3, with a tentative D call TRBD2 (5 bases). V lost 3 bases to trimming and J lost 11 bases, with 9 bases between them. The CDR3 covers 10 residues. Germline lookup yields CDR1 DFQATT and CDR2 SNEGSKA (reference sequence). CDR3 protein: CSASHRGQYF. CDR3 DNA: TGCAGTGCTAGTCATCGGGGGCAGTATTTT.

This clone was seen a handful of times. V usage is TRBV5-1 and J usage is TRBJ2-1, with D maybe TRBD1 (5 bases). This CDR3 is 15 amino acids long. Trimming pared 0 bases from V and 8 bases from J, leaving 15 bases between. Germline values: CDR1 SGHRS, CDR2 YFSETQ. CDR3 nucleotide sequence: TGCGCCAGCAGCTTGGTAGGTAGTTGGGGCGATGAGCAGTTCTTC. It encodes CASSLVGSWGDEQFF.